Listed below are T cell receptor beta chains from one sample, sequenced in a study of beta chain features in type 1 diabetes. Sequencing was performed with immunoSEQ multiplex PCR; in TCRdb, only in-frame clones are kept and a portion is missing. The table records 300,000 to 350,000 clones, about a tenth of them present only once. Sequencing was done on a sample of central memory CD4+ T cells from blood. These receptor sequences come from a man in his thirties or forties with type 1 diabetes. The CDR3 runs from the conserved cysteine through the conserved F or W. The order of the fields is D gene, clone size, V gene, J gene, CDR3 DNA, CDR3 protein. The D gene is left open where the match is weak. Clone size is stated in some rows and not others, as once, few, many or a class when expanded.

-	few	TRBV10-3	TRBJ2-3	TGTGCCATCAGTGAATGGAGGGGCGGCACAGATACGCAGTATTTT	CAISEWRGGTDTQYF
-	once	TRBV7-8	TRBJ2-2	TGTGCCAGCAGCTTAATTCGCGGGTTCAACACCGGGGAGCTGTTTTTT	CASSLIRGFNTGELFF
-	few	TRBV19	TRBJ2-6	TGTGCCAGTTGGGTGGGGCATGGGGCCAACGTCCTGACTTTC	CASWVGHGANVLTF
TRBD2	few	TRBV7-9	TRBJ2-2	TGTGCCAGCAGCTCCCTAGCGGGGGTCACCGGGGAGCTGTTTTTT	CASSSLAGVTGELFF
-	-	TRBV2	TRBJ2-7	TGTGCCAGCAGTGAGGTTGTCCAGTACTTC	CASSEVVQYF
-	-	TRBV7-9	TRBJ1-1	TGTGCCAGCAGCCCACAACAGGGAGCGAATGAAGCTTTCTTT	CASSPQQGANEAFF
-	many	TRBV29-1	TRBJ2-6	TGCAGCGTTGAGTTGGCCGACTCTGGGGCCAACGTCCTGACTTTC	CSVELADSGANVLTF
-	-	TRBV30	TRBJ1-4	TGTGCCTGGAGTTTGGGCAGGGGTAATGAAAAACTGTTTTTT	CAWSLGRGNEKLFF
-	few	TRBV19	TRBJ2-5	TGTGCCAGTAGTTTACAGGACGGGGAGACCCAGTACTTC	CASSLQDGETQYF
TRBD1	few	TRBV7-9	TRBJ2-7	TGTGCCAGCAGCCCCTTGAGAACAGGGGCCCACGAGCAGTACTTC	CASSPLRTGAHEQYF
-	many	TRBV6-4	TRBJ2-1	TGTGCCAGCAGGCGGGACAGTTACAATGAGCAGTTCTTC	CASRRDSYNEQFF
TRBD1	many	TRBV19	TRBJ2-7	TGTGCCAGTAGCTGGACAGGGGGCGGCGAGCAGTACTTC	CASSWTGGGEQYF
-	few	TRBV7-8	TRBJ1-1	TGTGCCAGCAGCCGGGGAGGGGACACTGAAGCTTTCTTT	CASSRGGDTEAFF
TRBD2	few	TRBV11-2	TRBJ2-5	TGTGCCAGCAGCTCCGTTGCTAGCGGGGAGACCCAGTACTTC	CASSSVASGETQYF
TRBD1	-	TRBV29-1	TRBJ1-4	TGCAGCGTCTCTGGACAGGGGAATGAAAAACTGTTTTTT	CSVSGQGNEKLFF
-	-	TRBV2	TRBJ1-1	TGTGCCAGCAAGAACATAGTCATGAACACTGAAGCTTTCTTT	CASKNIVMNTEAFF
TRBD1	once	TRBV27	TRBJ1-2	TGTGCCAGCAGTTTATCGATGGGACAGGTCAACTATGGCTACACCTTC	CASSLSMGQVNYGYTF
-	-	TRBV4-3	TRBJ1-6	TGCGCCAGCAGCCAAGATATCGGGGGCAATTCACCCCTCCACTTT	CASSQDIGGNSPLHF
TRBD2	few	TRBV11-2	TRBJ2-1	TGTGCCAGCACCCAGACCGCGGGGGGCTCCTACAATGAGCAGTTCTTC	CASTQTAGGSYNEQFF
-	-	TRBV23-1	TRBJ2-7	TGCGCCAGCAGTCAATCGATGGGACCGTTTTCCTACGAGCAGTACTTC	CASSQSMGPFSYEQYF
-	-	TRBV5-1	TRBJ2-2	TGCGCCAGCAGCTTGTATTCCGAGAACACCGGGGAGCTGTTTTTT	CASSLYSENTGELFF
TRBD1	-	TRBV7-9	TRBJ1-1	TGTGCCAGCAGCTTAGCAGCCCCCAGGGGGGCCACTGAAGCTTTCTTT	CASSLAAPRGATEAFF
TRBD1	few	TRBV6-6	TRBJ1-1	TGTGCCAGCAGGGACAGGGGAGCAACGAACACTGAAGCTTTCTTT	CASRDRGATNTEAFF
TRBD1	few	TRBV13	TRBJ1-2	TGTGCCAGCAGCATGGGGACAGGGGATTATGGCTACACCTTC	CASSMGTGDYGYTF
-	-	TRBV5-1	TRBJ2-7	TGCGCCAGCAGTCGTACAGAGAGCGAGCAGTACTTC	CASSRTESEQYF
-	-	TRBV28	TRBJ1-5	TGTGCCAGCAGGCTAAACAGGGATTATAGCAATCAGCCCCAGCATTTT	CASRLNRDYSNQPQHF
-	few	TRBV5-1	TRBJ2-2	TGCGCCAGCAGCCTCCTACAGGGTCCCGGGGAGCTGTTTTTT	CASSLLQGPGELFF
TRBD1	-	TRBV5-6	TRBJ2-7	TGTGCCAGCAGCCCGGACCTAGGACAGGGGAACTACGAGCAGTACTTC	CASSPDLGQGNYEQYF
-	-	TRBV18	TRBJ1-4	TGTGCCAGCTCAGGAGGGTTTAATGAAAAACTGTTTTTT	CASSGGFNEKLFF
TRBD1	few	TRBV10-3	TRBJ2-5	TGTGCCATCAGCCCGACAGGGGAAGTTCGAGAGACCCAGTACTTC	CAISPTGEVRETQYF
-	-	TRBV9	TRBJ1-1	TGTGCCAGCAGCCCACGTTCCAGGGGGAACACTGAAGCTTTCTTT	CASSPRSRGNTEAFF
-	-	TRBV6-1	TRBJ1-6	TGTGCCAGCCGTAAGCAGGGGCAAAAGGATTCACCCCTCCACTTT	CASRKQGQKDSPLHF
TRBD1	few	TRBV25-1	TRBJ2-2	TGTGCCAGCAGTGAATTCGGGACAGGCCCGAACACCGGGGAGCTGTTTTTT	CASSEFGTGPNTGELFF
TRBD1	-	TRBV29-1	TRBJ1-2	TGCAGCGTTGGGATTCATCAGGGGGCGGATGGCTACACCTTC	CSVGIHQGADGYTF
-	many	TRBV7-2	TRBJ1-1	TGTGCCAGCAGCCGAAGTCGGTCGACTGAAGCTTTCTTT	CASSRSRSTEAFF
TRBD1	-	TRBV30	TRBJ2-7	TGTGCCTGGAGACAGACAGGGGGGAGCGGCGAGCAGTACTTC	CAWRQTGGSGEQYF
TRBD1	-	TRBV7-8	TRBJ2-1	TGTGCCAGCAGCTGGACAGGGTTCGGCCAGGTCCGTGAGCAGTTCTTC	CASSWTGFGQVREQFF
TRBD2	-	TRBV19	TRBJ2-3	TGTGCCAGTATCTCTAGCGGGGGGGCGGATACGCAGTATTTT	CASISSGGADTQYF
-	-	TRBV6-4	TRBJ2-2	TGTGCCAGCAGAGGGGGAGAGCTGTTTTTT	CASRGGELFF
-	-	TRBV30	TRBJ1-3	TGTGCCTGGAGTGTAGGTCAGGGGAACACCATATATTTT	CAWSVGQGNTIYF
TRBD1	-	TRBV30	TRBJ2-5	TGTGCCTCCGGACAGGGGCGGAGGGAGACCCAGTACTTC	CASGQGRRETQYF
-	-	TRBV7-8	TRBJ2-1	TGTGCCAGCAGCCCAGACTATCATGAGCAGTTCTTC	CASSPDYHEQFF
-	many	TRBV29-1	TRBJ2-3	TGCAGCGTGATCGGTCGACTCCAGGGGACGCAGTATTTT	CSVIGRLQGTQYF
-	-	TRBV2	TRBJ1-5	TGTGCCAGCAGTGAAAGGTCAGGGGAAAGCTTGCGCAATCAGCCCCAGCATTTT	CASSERSGESLRNQPQHF
TRBD1	-	TRBV5-6	TRBJ1-2	TGTGCCAGCAGCTCGCAGGGGGGTATGCTAAGTGGCTACACCTTC	CASSSQGGMLSGYTF
-	-	TRBV7-2	TRBJ2-3	TGTGCCAGCAGCCCGAAGGTGGGGGATTACACAGATACGCAGTATTTT	CASSPKVGDYTDTQYF
-	-	TRBV7-8	TRBJ2-7	TGTGCCAGCACCCCAAGCCAGGGTAGTTTCTACGAGCAGTACTTC	CASTPSQGSFYEQYF
-	-	TRBV7-9	TRBJ2-7	TGTGCCAGCAGCTTAGTCAGGGCCTACGAGCAGTACTTC	CASSLVRAYEQYF
-	-	TRBV9	TRBJ2-5	TGTGCCAGCAGCGTAGGAGGCGGAACGAAAGAGACCCAGTACTTC	CASSVGGGTKETQYF
TRBD1	-	TRBV7-6	TRBJ2-1	TGTGCCAGCAGCCGAGGGGGACAGACCTTTTACAATGAGCAGTTCTTC	CASSRGGQTFYNEQFF
TRBD1	few	TRBV28	TRBJ1-2	TGTGCCAGCAGTGTGGGACAGGGACGCCTGTATGGCTACACCTTC	CASSVGQGRLYGYTF